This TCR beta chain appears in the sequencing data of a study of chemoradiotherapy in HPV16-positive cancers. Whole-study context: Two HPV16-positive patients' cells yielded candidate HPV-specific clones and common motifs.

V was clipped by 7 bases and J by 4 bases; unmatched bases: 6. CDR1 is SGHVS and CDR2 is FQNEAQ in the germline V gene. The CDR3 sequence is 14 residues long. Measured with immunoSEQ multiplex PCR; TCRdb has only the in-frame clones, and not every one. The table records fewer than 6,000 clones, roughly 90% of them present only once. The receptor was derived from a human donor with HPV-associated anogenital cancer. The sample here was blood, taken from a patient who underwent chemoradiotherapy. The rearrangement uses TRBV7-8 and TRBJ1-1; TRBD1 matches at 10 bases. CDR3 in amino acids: CASTRGQGTTEAFF. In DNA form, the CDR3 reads TGTGCCAGCACCAGGGGACAGGGGACCACTGAAGCTTTCTTT. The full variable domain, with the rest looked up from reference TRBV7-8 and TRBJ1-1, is GAGVSQSPRYKVAKRGQDVALRCDPISGHVSLFWYQQALGQGPEFLTYFQNEAQLDKSGLPSDRFFAERPEGSVSTLKIQRTQQEDSAVYLCASTRGQGTTEAFFGQGTRLTVV.